This T cell receptor beta chain stems from a study of blood T cell repertoires in COVID-19. Study as a whole: The United States, Italy and Spain provided the acute and convalescent COVID-19 samples.

Per the original data handling: Estimation of nucleated cell counts relied on the amplification of reference gene primers. Profiling relied on immunoSEQ multiplex PCR, and the TCRdb table lists in-frame clones only, not all of them. That table furnishes V, J and clone size, whereas the DNA furnished D and trimming. This table holds tens of thousands of clones, around four fifths found once. The germline CDR1 and CDR2 sequences are SNHLY and FYNNEI. Trimming took 4 bases from V and 7 from J, leaving 10 bases between them. This CDR3 contains 12 residues. The TCR originated in a woman aged 60-75 years with acute or convalescent COVID-19. Sequenced: peripheral blood. The genes are TRBV2 and TRBJ1-2; maybe TRBD1 (5 bases). Written as DNA, the CDR3 is TGTGCCAGCAGTGGATGGCAGGGTGGCTACACCTTC. Its protein product is CASSGWQGGYTF. The full variable domain, rest sourced from reference TRBV2 and TRBJ1-2, is EPEVTQTPSHQVTQMGQEVILRCVPISNHLYFYWYRQILGQKVEFLVSFYNNEISEKSEIFDDQFSVERPDGSNFTLKIRSTKLEDSAMYFCASSGWQGGYTFGSGTRLTVV.